These 22 T cell receptor beta chains share one sample of origin, sequenced in a study of regulatory dendritic cells for organ transplantation (dated by TCRdb to the late 2010s). Antigens of these TCRs are unknown. The receptor library was made with the immunoSEQ multiplex PCR assay. What TCRdb holds here is the immuneACCESS table cut down to in-frame rearrangements. Part of the clones is not present; checked against another copy, under half of the missing clones reflect an unresolved V gene, and the others are unexplained. Here the sample has approximately 22,000 clones; 65% to 90% occur a single time. The ten largest account for under 0.3% of the sample. Sorted T cell subsets were CFSE-labeled and co-cultured for about five days with allogeneic regulatory or mature dendritic cells at a 1:10 DC:T ratio. Specimen: naive CD4+ T cells from blood cultured with dendritic cells. The cell subset or site label of this sample denotes: CD45RA+ naive T cells. These TCRs come from a human donor in good health.

The V and J genes are TRBV9 and TRBJ2-7; D call uncertain. CDR3 length: 15 amino acids. The germline V and J ends were trimmed by 4 bases and 3 bases, with 17 bases remaining between them. Looked up from germline, CDR1 is SGDLS and CDR2 is YYNGEE. CDR3 sequence reads: CASSPRPFLVYEQYF. CDR3 DNA sequence: TGTGCCAGCAGCCCCCGTCCCTTCCTAGTCTACGAGCAGTACTTC.

The CDR3 coding sequence is TGTGCCAGCAGAACCTGGGGGACCCAAAGCACAGATACGCAGTATTTT. Translating it yields CASRTWGTQSTDTQYF. V gene TRBV6-6 combines with J gene TRBJ2-3; the D call may be TRBD1 or TRBD2 (5 bases each). The CDR3 covers 16 residues. Germline V gene lookup returns CDR1 MNHNY and CDR2 SVGAGI (reference sequence). V lost 6 bases, J lost 0 bases, and 16 bases lay in between.

This chain connects TRBV2 to TRBJ2-6; TRBD1 matches 7 bases. Germline CDR1 and CDR2: SNHLY and FYNNEI. The length of the CDR3 is 16 residues. Trimming at V came to 5 bases and at J to 0 bases, leaving 4 bases not matched to a gene. The CDR3 region has the DNA TGTGCCAGCAGTAAGACAGGGACCTCTGGGGCCAACGTCCTGACTTTC. Its protein is CASSKTGTSGANVLTF.

CDR3 DNA sequence: TGTGCCATCAGTGAGCGCTGGGACATGAGCTCCTACGAGCAGTACTTC. This translates into CAISERWDMSSYEQYF. The rearrangement joins TRBV10-3 to TRBJ2-7, with a weak D call TRBD1 (6 bases). Germline CDR1 and CDR2: ENHRY and SYGVKD. The CDR3 contains 16 residues. Trimming shortened V by 2 bases and J by 0 bases, and 14 bases separated the two germline ends.

The rearrangement links TRBV19 to TRBJ1-6, with D hard to call. Germline V gives CDR1 LNHDA, CDR2 SQIVND (reference sequence). CDR3 size: 17 residues. Trimming stripped 3 bases from V and 0 bases from J, with 12 bases between. CDR3 in DNA: TGTGCCAGTAGTATCTACCGGGCAGCCTCCTATAATTCACCCCTCCACTTT. It codes for CASSIYRAASYNSPLHF. Combining the CDR3 with reference TRBV19 and TRBJ1-6 gives the whole variable domain DGGITQSPKYLFRKEGQNVTLSCEQNLNHDAMYWYRQDPGQGLRLIYYSQIVNDFQKGDIAEGYSVSREKKESFPLTVTSAQKNPTAFYLCASSIYRAASYNSPLHFGNGTRLTVT.

The chain couples TRBV6-1 to TRBJ2-1; no firm D call. CDR3 size: 12 residues. Germline lookup yields CDR1 MNHNS and CDR2 SASEGT. V lost 3 bases and J lost 4, with 4 bases in between. The CDR3 loop reads CASSEIYNEQFF. As DNA, the CDR3 is TGTGCCAGCAGTGAGATTTACAATGAGCAGTTCTTC.

DNA of the CDR3: TGTGCCAGCAGTCTTGGGCAAACTAGCGGGAGTATCGATGAGCAGTTCTTC. It encodes CASSLGQTSGSIDEQFF. This chain uses TRBV25-1 with TRBJ2-1, with 11 nucleotides matching TRBD2. The CDR3 runs 17 residues. V shed 5 bases and J 8 bases; nucleotides not matched to a gene: 14. Germline V gives CDR1 MGHDK, CDR2 SYGVNS.

V usage is TRBV19 and J usage is TRBJ2-1, with D uncertain. V was clipped by 2 bases and J by 4 bases, with 15 bases between them. The CDR3 runs 16 residues. CDR1 and CDR2 (germline): LNHDA, SQIVND (reference sequence). CDR3 in DNA: TGTGCCAGTAGTATATTTCGTACCTTGCCTTACAATGAGCAGTTCTTC. Its protein is CASSIFRTLPYNEQFF.

V gene TRBV19 combines with J gene TRBJ1-1; D uncertain. The CDR3 has 15 amino acids. V shed 5 bases and J shed 4 bases, with 17 bases lying between them. Germline V gene lookup returns CDR1 LNHDA and CDR2 SQIVND (reference sequence). The CDR3 coding sequence is TGTGCCAGTAGTCCCCTGGGCGGGTGGAGCACTGAAGCTTTCTTT. Translating it yields CASSPLGGWSTEAFF.

The J gene is TRBJ1-1, the V gene TRBV7-2; perhaps TRBD1 as D (6 bases). Germline CDR1 SGHTA, CDR2 FQGNSA. This CDR3 has 14 amino acids. Trimming cost V 3 bases and J 4 bases, with 12 bases left between them. The CDR3 DNA is TGTGCCAGCAGCTTTAAAGGGGGGCCCACTGAAGCTTTCTTT. Translated: CASSFKGGPTEAFF.

The chain carries TRBV25-1 and TRBJ1-6; D is perhaps TRBD1 (6 bases). The ends were cut back, 3 bases at V and 4 bases at J, with 13 bases in the middle. The CDR3 extends over 16 amino acids. Germline loops: CDR1 MGHDK, CDR2 SYGVNS. The CDR3 loop reads CASSDPGTPYNSPLHF. The CDR3 nucleotides read TGTGCCAGCAGTGACCCTGGGACACCGTATAATTCACCCCTCCACTTT.

This sequence joins TRBV5-1 and TRBJ2-3, with D maybe TRBD1 (6 bases). The CDR3 totals 16 residues. Germline values: CDR1 SGHRS, CDR2 YFSETQ. Trimming removed 6 bases from V and 6 bases from J, with 23 bases in between. This CDR3 reads CASTHGTLPPMDTQYF. The CDR3 DNA reads TGCGCCAGCACCCATGGGACACTCCCGCCGATGGATACGCAGTATTTT.

V gene TRBV5-4 combines with J gene TRBJ2-3, with unresolved D. CDR1 and CDR2 (germline): SGHNT, YYREEE (reference sequence). Trimming removed 3 bases at V and 5 bases at J, with 13 bases between. The CDR3 length is 14 residues. The CDR3 reads CASSSGQMLDTQYF. In DNA, the CDR3 is TGTGCCAGCAGCTCCGGGCAGATGCTAGATACGCAGTATTTT.

V usage is TRBV28 and J usage is TRBJ1-5; a possible D gene is TRBD1 (6 bases). Trimming took off 3 bases at V and 4 bases at J, with 16 bases between the two ends. CDR1 is MDHEN, CDR2 SYDVKM, per germline. The CDR3 sequence is 16 residues long. The CDR3, as DNA: TGTGCCAGCAGTTTGGGTCTCGGGGGGCGTAATCAGCCCCAGCATTTT. It translates to CASSLGLGGRNQPQHF.

This chain connects TRBV6-5 to TRBJ1-3; D might be TRBD1 (6 bases). The CDR3 has 13 amino acids. With 7 bases removed from V and 2 bases from J, the gap between germline ends came to 9 bases. CDR1 and CDR2 (germline): MNHEY, SVGAGI. The CDR3 protein is CASTRGTGNTIYF. For the CDR3, the DNA is TGTGCCAGCACCAGGGGTACTGGAAACACCATATATTTT.

The chain combines TRBV9 with TRBJ1-3; no reliable D call. This CDR3 comprises 17 residues. V shed 0 bases and J shed 0 bases, with 13 bases lying between them. Looked up from germline, CDR1 is SGDLS and CDR2 is YYNGEE. The DNA for the CDR3 is TGTGCCAGCAGCGTAGGGTACGTGCCCAGCTCTGGAAACACCATATATTTT. Amino acids: CASSVGYVPSSGNTIYF. Variable domain in full (rest from reference TRBV9 and TRBJ1-3): DSGVTQTPKHLITATGQRVTLRCSPRSGDLSVYWYQQSLDQGLQFLIQYYNGEERAKGNILERFSAQQFPDLHSELNLSSLELGDSALYFCASSVGYVPSSGNTIYFGEGSWLTVV.

The J gene is TRBJ2-2, the V gene TRBV18; D uncertain. In germline, CDR1 is KGHSH, CDR2 LQKENI. V gave up 6 bases and J gave up 3 bases, with 8 bases separating them. The CDR3 sequence is 13 residues long. The DNA for the CDR3 is TGTGCCAGCTCCCAAAGGGACACCGGGGAGCTGTTTTTT. Translating it yields CASSQRDTGELFF.

The gene calls are TRBV29-1 and TRBJ2-7; 12 nucleotides align to TRBD2. Germline V gives CDR1 SQVTM, CDR2 ANQGSEA. With 7 bases clipped from V and 2 bases from J, the junction kept 6 bases outside the gene matches. This CDR3 spans 14 amino acids. The CDR3 DNA sequence: TGCAGCGCATCACTAGCGGGAGGCACCTACGAGCAGTACTTC. Translating it yields CSASLAGGTYEQYF.

The chain employs TRBV7-3 and TRBJ2-5, with 11 nucleotides matching TRBD2. Germline loops: CDR1 SGHTA, CDR2 FQGTGA. The trim removed 4 bases at V and 7 bases at J, leaving 2 bases unmatched. There are 13 residues in the CDR3. CDR3 coding DNA: TGTGCCAGCAGCTCCGGGACTAGCGGGACCCAGTACTTC. Residues: CASSSGTSGTQYF.

The chain recombines TRBV19 with TRBJ2-2, with D tentatively TRBD2 (6 bases). CDR1 is LNHDA and CDR2 is SQIVND in the germline V gene (reference sequence). V was shortened by 6 bases and J by 7 bases, with 12 bases between the two germline ends. The CDR3 consists of 13 residues. Written as DNA, the CDR3 is TGTGCCAGTAGGGTGTGGGGGGACGGGGAGCTGTTTTTT. Residues: CASRVWGDGELFF.

The chain recombines TRBV30 with TRBJ1-3; D is unresolved. Per the germline V gene, CDR1 is GTSNPN and CDR2 is SVGIG (reference sequence). V was shortened by 0 bases and J by 4 bases, with 7 bases between the two germline ends. The CDR3 spans 13 residues. CDR3 in amino acids: CAWSVRRGNTIYF. DNA for the CDR3: TGTGCCTGGAGTGTACGACGCGGAAACACCATATATTTT.

The chain joins TRBV19 to TRBJ1-2; no firm D call. CDR1 and CDR2 from the germline V gene are LNHDA and SQIVND (reference sequence). This CDR3 has 15 amino acids. Trimming left V 1 base short and J 2 bases short, with 11 bases between. In nucleotides, the CDR3 is TGTGCCAGTAGTATAGGTTGGAGTCCCAACTATGGCTACACCTTC. It codes for CASSIGWSPNYGYTF.